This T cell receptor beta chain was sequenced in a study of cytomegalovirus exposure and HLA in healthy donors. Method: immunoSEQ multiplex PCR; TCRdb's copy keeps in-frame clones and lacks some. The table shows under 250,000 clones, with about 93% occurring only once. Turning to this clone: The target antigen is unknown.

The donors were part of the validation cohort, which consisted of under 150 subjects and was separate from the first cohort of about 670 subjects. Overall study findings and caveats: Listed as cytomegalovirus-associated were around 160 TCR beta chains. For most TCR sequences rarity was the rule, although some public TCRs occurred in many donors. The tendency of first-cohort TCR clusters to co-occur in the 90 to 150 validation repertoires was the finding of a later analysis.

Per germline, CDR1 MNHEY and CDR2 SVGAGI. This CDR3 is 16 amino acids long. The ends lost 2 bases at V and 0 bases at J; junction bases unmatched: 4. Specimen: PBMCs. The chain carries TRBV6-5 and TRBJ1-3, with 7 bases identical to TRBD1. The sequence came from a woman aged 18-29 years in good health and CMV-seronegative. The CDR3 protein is CASSYTGQASGNTIYF. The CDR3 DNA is TGTGCCAGCAGTTACACCGGACAGGCCTCTGGAAACACCATATATTTT.